A single TCR beta chain is shown here with its context. Its antigen remains unidentified. These data are taken from a study of T cell repertoires in cytomegalovirus infection. The overall study: Indications of both CMV infection and matching HLA type were provided by public TCR beta signatures.

Whole-study results and caveats: Cumulative public TCR beta family frequency identified CMV carriers with the relevant HLA. HLA-C-restricted TCR beta clonotypes specific for CMV led the ex vivo response.

Each CDR3 protein is one row after TCRdb ran MiXCR on the reads. The sample has roughly 920,000 distinct CDR3 sequences; roughly a third are singletons. The sequence was obtained from a human donor in good health (CMV status not recorded). Some clones in this sample may be carry-over from other donors' samples. The material sequenced was cultured CD8+ T cells from PBMCs, taken from culture after CMV antigen stimulation.

The chain's CDR3 is CASSERGGGYEQYF. CDR3 DNA sequence: TGCGCCAGCAGTGAGAGGGGCGGGGGCTACGAGCAGTACTTC. The chain employs TRBV10-2 and TRBJ2-7, with 7 nucleotides matching TRBD2. The CDR3 sequence is 14 residues long. V shed 2 bases and J 3 bases; nucleotides not matched to a gene: 4. CDR1 and CDR2 (germline): WSHSY, SAAADI.